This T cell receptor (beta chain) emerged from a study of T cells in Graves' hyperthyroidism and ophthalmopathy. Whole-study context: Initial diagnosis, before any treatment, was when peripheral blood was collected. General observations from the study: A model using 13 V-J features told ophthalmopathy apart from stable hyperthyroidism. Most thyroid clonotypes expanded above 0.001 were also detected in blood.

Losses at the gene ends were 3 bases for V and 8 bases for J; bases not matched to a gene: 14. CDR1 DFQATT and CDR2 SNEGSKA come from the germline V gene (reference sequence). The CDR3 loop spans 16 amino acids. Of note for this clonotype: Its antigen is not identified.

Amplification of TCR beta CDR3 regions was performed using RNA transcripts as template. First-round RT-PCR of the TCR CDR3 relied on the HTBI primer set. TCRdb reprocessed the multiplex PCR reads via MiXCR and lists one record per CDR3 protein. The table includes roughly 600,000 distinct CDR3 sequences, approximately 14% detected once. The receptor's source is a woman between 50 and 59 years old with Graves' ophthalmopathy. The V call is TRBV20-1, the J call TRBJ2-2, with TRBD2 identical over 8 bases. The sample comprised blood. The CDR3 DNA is TGCAGTGCTAGTCTTTTAATAGCGGGAAGTGGAGGGGAGCTGTTTTTT. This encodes CSASLLIAGSGGELFF.